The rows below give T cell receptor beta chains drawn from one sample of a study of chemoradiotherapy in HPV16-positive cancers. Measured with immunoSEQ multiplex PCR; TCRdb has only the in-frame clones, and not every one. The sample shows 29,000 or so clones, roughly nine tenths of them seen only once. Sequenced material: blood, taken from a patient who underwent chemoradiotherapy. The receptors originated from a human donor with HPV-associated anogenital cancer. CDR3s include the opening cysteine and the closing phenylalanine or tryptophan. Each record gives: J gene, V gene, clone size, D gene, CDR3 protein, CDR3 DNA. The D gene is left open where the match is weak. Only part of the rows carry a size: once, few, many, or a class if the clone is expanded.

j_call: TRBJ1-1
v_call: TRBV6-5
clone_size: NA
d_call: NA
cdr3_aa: CASSYSRGETEAFF
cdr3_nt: TGTGCCAGCAGTTACTCCAGGGGAGAGACTGAAGCTTTCTTT

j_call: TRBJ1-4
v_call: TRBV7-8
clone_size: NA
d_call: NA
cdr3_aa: CASSSDEKLFF
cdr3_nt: TGTGCCAGCAGCTCGGACGAAAAACTGTTTTTT

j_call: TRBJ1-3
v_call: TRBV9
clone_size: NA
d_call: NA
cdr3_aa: CASSVEGVPSQSGNTIYF
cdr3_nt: TGTGCCAGCAGCGTAGAGGGGGTCCCGTCGCAATCTGGAAACACCATATATTTT

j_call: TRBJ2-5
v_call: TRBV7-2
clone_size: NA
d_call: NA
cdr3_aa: CASSEDWNFQETQYF
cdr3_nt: TGTGCCAGCAGCGAGGACTGGAACTTCCAAGAGACCCAGTACTTC

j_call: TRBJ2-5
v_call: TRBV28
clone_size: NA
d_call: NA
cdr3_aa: CASSLWTLQETQYF
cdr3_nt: TGTGCCAGCAGTTTATGGACGCTACAAGAGACCCAGTACTTC

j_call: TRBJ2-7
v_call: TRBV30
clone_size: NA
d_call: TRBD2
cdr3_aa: CAWSVGGLSNEQYF
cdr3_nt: TGTGCCTGGAGTGTGGGAGGGTTGTCTAACGAGCAGTACTTC

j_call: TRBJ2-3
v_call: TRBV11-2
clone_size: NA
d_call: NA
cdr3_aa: CASSLAGGGADTQYF
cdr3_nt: TGTGCCAGCAGCTTAGCGGGGGGCGGCGCAGATACGCAGTATTTT

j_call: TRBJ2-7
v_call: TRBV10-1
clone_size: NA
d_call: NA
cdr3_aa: CASSDSYSYEQYF
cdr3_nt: TGCGCCAGCAGTGATAGTTACAGCTACGAGCAGTACTTC

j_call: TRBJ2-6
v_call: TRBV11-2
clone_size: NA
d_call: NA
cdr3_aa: CASSLDPRPGANVLTF
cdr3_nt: TGTGCCAGCAGCTTAGATCCCCGACCTGGGGCCAACGTCCTGACTTTC

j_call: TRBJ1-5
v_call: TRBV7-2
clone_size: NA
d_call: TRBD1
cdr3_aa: CASSLGPGGGQPQHF
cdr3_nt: TGTGCCAGCAGCTTAGGGCCAGGGGGCGGTCAGCCCCAGCATTTT

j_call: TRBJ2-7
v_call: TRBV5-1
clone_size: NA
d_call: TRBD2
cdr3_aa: CASSLAVAGDYEQYF
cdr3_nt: TGCGCCAGCAGCTTGGCTGTGGCGGGGGACTACGAGCAGTACTTC

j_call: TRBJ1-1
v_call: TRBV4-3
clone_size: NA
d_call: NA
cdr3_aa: CASSQDWGTGNTEAFF
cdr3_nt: TGCGCCAGCAGCCAAGATTGGGGCACAGGGAACACTGAAGCTTTCTTT

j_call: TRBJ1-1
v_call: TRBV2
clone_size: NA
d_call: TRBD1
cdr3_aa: CASSQQGGNTEAFF
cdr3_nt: TGTGCCAGCAGTCAACAGGGGGGGAACACTGAAGCTTTCTTT

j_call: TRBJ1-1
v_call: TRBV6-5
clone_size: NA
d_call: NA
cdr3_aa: CASPKVSNGAFF
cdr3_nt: TGTGCCAGCCCCAAGGTTTCCAACGGGGCTTTCTTT

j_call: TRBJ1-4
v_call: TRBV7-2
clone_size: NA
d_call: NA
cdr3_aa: CASSPPGGPTNEKLFF
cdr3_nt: TGTGCCAGCAGCCCACCGGGGGGCCCAACTAATGAAAAACTGTTTTTT

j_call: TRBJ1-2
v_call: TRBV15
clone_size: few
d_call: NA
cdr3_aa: CATSRGQSYGYTF
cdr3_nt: TGTGCCACCAGCAGAGGACAGAGCTATGGCTACACCTTC

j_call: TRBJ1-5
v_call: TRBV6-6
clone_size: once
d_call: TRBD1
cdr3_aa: CASSQSGTGGQPQHF
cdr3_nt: TGTGCCAGCAGTCAGTCCGGGACAGGGGGTCAGCCCCAGCATTTT

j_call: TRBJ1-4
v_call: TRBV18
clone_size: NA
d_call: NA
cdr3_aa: CASSPSQGSNEKLFF
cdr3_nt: TGTGCCAGCTCACCGTCCCAGGGGTCCAATGAAAAACTGTTTTTT

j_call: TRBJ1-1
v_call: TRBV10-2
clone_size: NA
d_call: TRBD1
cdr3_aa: CASSEAGGTEAFF
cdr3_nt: TGCGCCAGCAGTGAAGCAGGGGGCACTGAAGCTTTCTTT

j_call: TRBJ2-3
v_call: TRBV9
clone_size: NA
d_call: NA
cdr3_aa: CASSVDGRRSTDTQYF
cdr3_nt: TGTGCCAGCAGCGTAGATGGGCGAAGAAGCACAGATACGCAGTATTTT

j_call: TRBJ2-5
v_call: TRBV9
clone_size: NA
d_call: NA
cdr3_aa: CASSERQIGVTQYF
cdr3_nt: TGTGCCAGCAGCGAAAGACAGATAGGCGTGACCCAGTACTTC